Here is one TCR beta chain with its context. The target antigen is unknown. The data derive from a study of cytomegalovirus exposure and HLA in healthy donors. General study points: Rare TCR sequences dominated, though some public TCRs recurred in many donors. Three chains tied to CMV proved CMV antigen-specific in vitro. The classifier reportedly diagnosed cytomegalovirus status with high specificity and sensitivity.

Donors were drawn from the approximately 110-subject validation cohort, separate from the approximately 680-subject first cohort. Sequenced by immunoSEQ multiplex PCR; TCRdb stores in-frame clones only, minus some. Among 150,000 or so clones, approximately 81% were seen once, and the ten largest hold around 9.6%. The sequenced sample consisted of PBMCs. This clonotype was obtained from a man aged 25-45 years in good health and CMV-seropositive.

In DNA form, the CDR3 reads TGTGCCAGCATTCGCCTCCCTACGGAGACCCAGTACTTC. Protein: CASIRLPTETQYF. V usage is TRBV7-9 and J usage is TRBJ2-5; D gene uncertain. CDR3 length: 13 residues. Germline V lookup: CDR1 SEHNR, CDR2 FQNEAQ (reference sequence). The V and J ends lost 7 bases and 5 bases respectively, with 14 bases between them. Based on the CDR3 plus reference TRBV7-9 and TRBJ2-5, the full variable domain is DTGVSQNPRHKITKRGQNVTFRCDPISEHNRLYWYRQTLGQGPEFLTYFQNEAQLEKSRLLSDRFSAERPKGSFSTLEIQRTEQGDSAMYLCASIRLPTETQYFGPGTRLLVL.